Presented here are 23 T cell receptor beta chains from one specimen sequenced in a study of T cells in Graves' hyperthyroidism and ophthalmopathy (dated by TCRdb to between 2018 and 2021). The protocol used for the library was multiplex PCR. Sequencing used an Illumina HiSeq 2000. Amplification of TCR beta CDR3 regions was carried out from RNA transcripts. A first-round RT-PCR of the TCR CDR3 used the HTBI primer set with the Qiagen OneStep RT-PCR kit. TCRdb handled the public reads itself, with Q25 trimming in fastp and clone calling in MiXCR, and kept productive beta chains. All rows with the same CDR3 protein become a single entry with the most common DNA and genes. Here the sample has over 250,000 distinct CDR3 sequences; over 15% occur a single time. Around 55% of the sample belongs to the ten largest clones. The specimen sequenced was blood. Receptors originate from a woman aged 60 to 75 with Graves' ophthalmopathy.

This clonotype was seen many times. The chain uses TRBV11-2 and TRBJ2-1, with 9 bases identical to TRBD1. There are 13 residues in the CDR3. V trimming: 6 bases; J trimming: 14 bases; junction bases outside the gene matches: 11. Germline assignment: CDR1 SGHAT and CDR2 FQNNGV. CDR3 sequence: CASRRIGTGMKFF. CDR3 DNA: TGTGCCAGCAGGCGGATTGGGACAGGGATGAAGTTCTTC.

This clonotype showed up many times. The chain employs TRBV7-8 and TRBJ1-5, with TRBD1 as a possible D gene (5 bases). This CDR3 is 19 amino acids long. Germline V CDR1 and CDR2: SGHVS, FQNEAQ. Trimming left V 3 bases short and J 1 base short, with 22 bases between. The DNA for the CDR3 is TGTGCCAGCAGCTTGACCGGGAGCAGGGATGGAGGGAGCAATCAGCCCCAGCATTTT. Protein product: CASSLTGSRDGGSNQPQHF.

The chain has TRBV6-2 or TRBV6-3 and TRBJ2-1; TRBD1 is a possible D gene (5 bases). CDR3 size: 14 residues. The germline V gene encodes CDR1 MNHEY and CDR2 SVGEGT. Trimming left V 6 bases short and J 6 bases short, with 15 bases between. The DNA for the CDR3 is TGTGCCAGCAGGCGGTCTGGGGCCGGCAATGAGCAGTTCTTC. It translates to CASRRSGAGNEQFF.

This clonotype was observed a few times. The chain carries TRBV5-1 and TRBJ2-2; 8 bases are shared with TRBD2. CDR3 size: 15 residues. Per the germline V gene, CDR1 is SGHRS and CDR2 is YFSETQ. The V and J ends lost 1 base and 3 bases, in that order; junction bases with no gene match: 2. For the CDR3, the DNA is TGCGCCAGCAGCTTGAAGCGGGAGCACACCGGGGAGCTGTTTTTT. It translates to CASSLKREHTGELFF.

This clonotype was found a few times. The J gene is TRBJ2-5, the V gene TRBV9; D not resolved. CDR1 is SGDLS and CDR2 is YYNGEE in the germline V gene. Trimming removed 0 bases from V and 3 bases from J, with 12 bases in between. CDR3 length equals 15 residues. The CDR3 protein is CASSVAKRPKETQYF. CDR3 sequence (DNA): TGTGCCAGCAGCGTAGCTAAGCGTCCCAAAGAGACCCAGTACTTC. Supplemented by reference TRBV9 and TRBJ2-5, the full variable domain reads DSGVTQTPKHLITATGQRVTLRCSPRSGDLSVYWYQQSLDQGLQFLIQYYNGEERAKGNILERFSAQQFPDLHSELNLSSLELGDSALYFCASSVAKRPKETQYFGPGTRLLVL.

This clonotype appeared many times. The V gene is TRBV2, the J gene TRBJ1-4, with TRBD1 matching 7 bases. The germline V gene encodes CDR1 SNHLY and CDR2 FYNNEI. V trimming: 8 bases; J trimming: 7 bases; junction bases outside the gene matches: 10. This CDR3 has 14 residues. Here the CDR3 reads CASGRQGTSEKLFF. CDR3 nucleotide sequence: TGTGCCAGCGGACGACAGGGCACGAGTGAAAAACTGTTTTTT.

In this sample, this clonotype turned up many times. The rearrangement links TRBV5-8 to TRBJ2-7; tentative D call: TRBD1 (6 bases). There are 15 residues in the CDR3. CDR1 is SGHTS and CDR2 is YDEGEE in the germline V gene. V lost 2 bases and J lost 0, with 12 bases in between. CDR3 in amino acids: CASSFWQGSSYEQYF. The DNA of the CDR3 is TGTGCCAGCAGCTTCTGGCAGGGGAGCTCCTACGAGCAGTACTTC.

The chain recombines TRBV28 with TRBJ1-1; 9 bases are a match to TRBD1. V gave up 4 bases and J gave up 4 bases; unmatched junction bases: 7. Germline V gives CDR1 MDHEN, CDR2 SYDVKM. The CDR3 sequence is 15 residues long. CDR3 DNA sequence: TGTGCCAGCAGTTGGCCACAGGGGGCCGGCACTGAAGCTTTCTTT. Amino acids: CASSWPQGAGTEAFF.

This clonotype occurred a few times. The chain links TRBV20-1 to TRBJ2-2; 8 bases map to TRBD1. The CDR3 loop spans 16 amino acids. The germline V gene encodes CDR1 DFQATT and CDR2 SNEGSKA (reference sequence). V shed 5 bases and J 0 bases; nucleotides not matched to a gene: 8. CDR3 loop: CSALNAGGPNTGELFF. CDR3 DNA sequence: TGCAGTGCTCTAAACGCAGGGGGCCCGAACACCGGGGAGCTGTTTTTT.

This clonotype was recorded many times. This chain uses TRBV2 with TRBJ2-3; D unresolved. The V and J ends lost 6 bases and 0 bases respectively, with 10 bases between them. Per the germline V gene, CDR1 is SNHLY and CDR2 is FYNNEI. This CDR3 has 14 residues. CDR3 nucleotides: TGTGCCAGCAGAGCCGCCGGGAGCACAGATACGCAGTATTTT. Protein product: CASRAAGSTDTQYF.

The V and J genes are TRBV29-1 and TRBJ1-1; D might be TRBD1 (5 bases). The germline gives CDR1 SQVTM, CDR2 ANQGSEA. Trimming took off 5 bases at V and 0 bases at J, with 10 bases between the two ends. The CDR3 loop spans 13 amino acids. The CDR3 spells CSVFGGMNTEAFF. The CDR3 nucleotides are TGCAGCGTTTTCGGGGGGATGAACACTGAAGCTTTCTTT.

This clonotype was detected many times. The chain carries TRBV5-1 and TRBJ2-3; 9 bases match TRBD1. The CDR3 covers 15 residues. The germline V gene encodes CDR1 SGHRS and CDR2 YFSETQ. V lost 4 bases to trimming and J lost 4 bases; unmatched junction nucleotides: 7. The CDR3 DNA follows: TGCGCCAGCAGCAACGGACAGGGGATTTCAGATACGCAGTATTTT. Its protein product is CASSNGQGISDTQYF.

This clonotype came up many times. CDR3 coding DNA: TGTGCCAGCAATAGACTAGCGGGAGCCACAGATACGCAGTATTTT. It translates to CASNRLAGATDTQYF. The chain has TRBV2 and TRBJ2-3, with 12 bases aligning to TRBD2. Germline V gene lookup returns CDR1 SNHLY and CDR2 FYNNEI. V dropped 7 bases and J dropped 2; count of bases not matched to a gene: 4. This CDR3 contains 15 residues. Supplemented by reference TRBV2 and TRBJ2-3, the full variable domain reads EPEVTQTPSHQVTQMGQEVILRCVPISNHLYFYWYRQILGQKVEFLVSFYNNEISEKSEIFDDQFSVERPDGSNFTLKIRSTKLEDSAMYFCASNRLAGATDTQYFGPGTRLTVL.

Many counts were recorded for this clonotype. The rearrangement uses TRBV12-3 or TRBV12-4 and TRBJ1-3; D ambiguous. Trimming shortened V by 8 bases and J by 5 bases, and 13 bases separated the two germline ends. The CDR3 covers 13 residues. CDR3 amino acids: CASFDPGRNTIYF. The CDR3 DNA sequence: TGTGCCAGCTTCGACCCTGGCCGAAACACCATATATTTT.

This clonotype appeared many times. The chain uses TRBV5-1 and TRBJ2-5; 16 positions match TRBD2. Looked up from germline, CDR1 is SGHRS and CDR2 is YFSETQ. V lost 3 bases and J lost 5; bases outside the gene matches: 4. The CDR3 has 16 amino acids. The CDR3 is CASSSGLAGGYETQYF. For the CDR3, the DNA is TGCGCCAGCAGCTCGGGACTAGCGGGGGGGTATGAGACCCAGTACTTC.

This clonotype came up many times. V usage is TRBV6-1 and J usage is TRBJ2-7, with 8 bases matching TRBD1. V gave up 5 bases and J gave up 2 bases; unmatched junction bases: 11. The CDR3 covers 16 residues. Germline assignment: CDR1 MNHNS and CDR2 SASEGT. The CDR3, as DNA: TGTGCCAGCAGTCCAAACCCAGGGGGCGCTACCTACGAGCAGTACTTC. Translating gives CASSPNPGGATYEQYF.

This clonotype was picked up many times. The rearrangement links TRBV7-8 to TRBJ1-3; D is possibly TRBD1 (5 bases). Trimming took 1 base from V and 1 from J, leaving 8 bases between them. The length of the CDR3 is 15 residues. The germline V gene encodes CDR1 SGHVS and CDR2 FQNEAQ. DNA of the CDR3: TGTGCCAGCAGCTTAGGGGGGACTTCTGGAAACACCATATATTTT. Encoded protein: CASSLGGTSGNTIYF.

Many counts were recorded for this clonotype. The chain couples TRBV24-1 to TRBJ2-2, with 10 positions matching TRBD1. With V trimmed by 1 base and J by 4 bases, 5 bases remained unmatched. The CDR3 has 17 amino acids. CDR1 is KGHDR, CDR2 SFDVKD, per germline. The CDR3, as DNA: TGTGCCACCAGTGATTTACCGGGACAGGGGATCACCGGGGAGCTGTTTTTT. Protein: CATSDLPGQGITGELFF.

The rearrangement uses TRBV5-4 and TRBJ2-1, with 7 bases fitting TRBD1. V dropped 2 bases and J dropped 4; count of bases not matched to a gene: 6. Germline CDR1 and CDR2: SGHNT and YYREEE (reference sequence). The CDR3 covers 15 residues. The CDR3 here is CASSFKGASYNEQFF. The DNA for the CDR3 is TGTGCCAGCAGCTTTAAGGGGGCGTCTTACAATGAGCAGTTCTTC.

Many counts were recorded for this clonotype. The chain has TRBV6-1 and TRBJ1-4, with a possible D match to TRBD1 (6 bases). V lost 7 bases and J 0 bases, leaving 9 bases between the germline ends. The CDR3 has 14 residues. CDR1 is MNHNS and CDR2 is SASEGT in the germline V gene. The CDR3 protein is CASNRQATNEKLFF. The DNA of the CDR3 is TGTGCCAGCAATCGACAGGCAACTAATGAAAAACTGTTTTTT.

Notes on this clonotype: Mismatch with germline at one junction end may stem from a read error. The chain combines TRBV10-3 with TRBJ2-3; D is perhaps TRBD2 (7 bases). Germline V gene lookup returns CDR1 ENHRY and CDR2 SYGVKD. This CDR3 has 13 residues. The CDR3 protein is CAIRGAHTGTQYF. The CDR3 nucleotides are TGTGCCATACGGGGGGCCCACACAGGTACGCAGTATTTT.

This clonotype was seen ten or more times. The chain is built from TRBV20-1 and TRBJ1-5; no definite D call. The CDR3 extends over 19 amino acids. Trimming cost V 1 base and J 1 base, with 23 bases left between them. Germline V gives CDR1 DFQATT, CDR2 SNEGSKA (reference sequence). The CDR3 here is CSARARRFSLPTSNQPQHF. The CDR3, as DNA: TGCAGTGCTAGAGCGCGGCGATTTTCTTTACCCACCAGCAATCAGCCCCAGCATTTT.

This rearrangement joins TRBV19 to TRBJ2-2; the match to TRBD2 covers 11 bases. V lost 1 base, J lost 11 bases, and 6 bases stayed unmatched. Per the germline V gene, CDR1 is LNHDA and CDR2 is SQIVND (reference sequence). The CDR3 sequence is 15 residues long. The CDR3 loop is CASSIGGLAGPELFF. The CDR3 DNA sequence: TGTGCCAGTAGTATAGGCGGACTAGCGGGTCCCGAGCTGTTTTTT.